This T cell receptor (beta chain) stems from a study of blood T cell repertoires in COVID-19. Study at large: PBMCs, B-cell-depleted T cells, or T cells were the source of the cDNA or gDNA that made up the material.

Participants came from about 24 US areas, aged about 18 to 100 years. Assignment of participants to cohorts was predicated upon participant-reported clinical history. As processed by the authors: Estimation of nucleated cell counts was performed using reference gene primer amplification. The table came from immunoSEQ multiplex PCR; TCRdb's copy has only in-frame clones and leaves some out. Clonal size and the V and J genes are those of that table, whereas D and trimming came from the DNA. The sample yields 270,000 or so clones, about 89% seen once. V was trimmed by 6 bases and J by 8 bases, leaving 16 bases between them. Germline V lookup: CDR1 MNHEY, CDR2 SMNVEV (reference sequence). The CDR3 loop spans 13 amino acids.

The V gene is TRBV27, the J gene TRBJ1-2; D unclear. The sequencing input was PBMCs or T cells enriched from blood (not recorded which). The sequence was collected from a woman between 18 and 30 years old who had recovered from COVID-19. Here the CDR3 DNA reads TGTGCCAGCAGATTCAACCGGGTGGAGGGCTACACCTTC. It specifies CASRFNRVEGYTF.